The 31 T cell receptor beta chains below come from one sample, sequenced in a study of graft-versus-host responses after intestinal transplantation. Some clones are missing from TCRdb's copy, which holds only in-frame ones; the method was immunoSEQ multiplex PCR. The sample includes about 97,000 clones, 75% to 95% of them seen just once. The material was PBMCs, obtained around 450 days after intestinal transplant. The receptors derive from a human patient who received an intestinal transplant, so some T cells may come from the graft donor.

The V and J genes are TRBV11-2 and TRBJ1-4; D may be TRBD1 (6 bases). Trimming took off 2 bases at V and 5 bases at J, with 15 bases between the two ends. Germline loops: CDR1 SGHAT, CDR2 FQNNGV. The length of the CDR3 is 16 residues. The DNA of the CDR3 is TGTGCCAGCAGCTTATCCTCCCAGGGGAGGAATGAAAAACTGTTTTTT. This codes for CASSLSSQGRNEKLFF.

This chain connects TRBV10-3 to TRBJ2-7; TRBD1 matches 9 bases. The junction had 13 bases not matched to a gene; V was cut back by 10 bases and J by 6 bases. Germline CDR1 reads ENHRY; CDR2 reads SYGVKD. CDR3 size: 14 residues. CDR3 DNA: TGTGCCACCTCTCGGGACAGGGACCTCGGCGAGCAGTACTTC. It codes for CATSRDRDLGEQYF.

This chain uses TRBV7-9 with TRBJ2-7, with D perhaps TRBD2 (6 bases). This CDR3 region has 15 residues. V lost 7 bases and J lost 3, with 19 bases in between. Looked up from germline, CDR1 is SEHNR and CDR2 is FQNEAQ (reference sequence). The CDR3 DNA sequence: TGTGCCAGCACCTACACCTATGGGGGGATCTACGAGCAGTACTTC. Encoded protein: CASTYTYGGIYEQYF.

The V and J genes are TRBV4-1 and TRBJ1-5; 8 nucleotides agree with TRBD1. V shed 10 bases and J 5 bases; nucleotides not matched to a gene: 7. There are 13 residues in the CDR3. Germline CDR1 reads MGHRA; CDR2 reads YSYEKL. CDR3 DNA sequence: TGCGCCACCGCGACAGGGGAGGATCAGCCCCAGCATTTT. Translated, it gives CATATGEDQPQHF.

The rearrangement uses TRBV7-6 and TRBJ2-5; tentatively, D is TRBD1 (8 bases). The ends were cut back, 5 bases at V and 11 bases at J, with 30 bases in the middle. This CDR3 has 17 amino acids. Germline CDR1 SGHVS, CDR2 FNYEAQ. CDR3 loop: CASSARGTGSVREEQYF. Here the CDR3 DNA reads TGTGCCAGCAGCGCCCGGGGGACAGGATCGGTTCGGGAGGAGCAGTACTTC.

This clone was observed a single time. DNA for the CDR3: TGCGCCAGCAGCTTGAATGCAGGGAATGAAGCTTTCTTT. Translation: CASSLNAGNEAFF. V is TRBV5-1 and J is TRBJ1-1, with D perhaps TRBD1 (5 bases). Trimming took off 1 base at V and 7 bases at J, with 11 bases between the two ends. Germline V CDR1 and CDR2: SGHRS, YFSETQ. This CDR3 comprises 13 residues.

V and J are TRBV9 and TRBJ1-1; no firm D call. Germline assignment: CDR1 SGDLS and CDR2 YYNGEE. V was cut by 0 bases and J by 1 base, with 7 bases left in between. The CDR3 is 14 amino acids. The CDR3 region is CASSVGPGNTEAFF. In nucleotides, the CDR3 is TGTGCCAGCAGCGTAGGCCCGGGGAACACTGAAGCTTTCTTT.

The chain links TRBV9 to TRBJ2-4; 14 positions agree with TRBD2. Germline V gene sequence: CDR1 SGDLS, CDR2 YYNGEE. This CDR3 contains 20 residues. The junction had 12 bases not matched to a gene; V was cut back by 4 bases and J by 0 bases. The CDR3 nucleotides read TGTGCCAGCAGCACAAGGACTAGCGGGGGGCTGCCCCTAGCCAAAAACATTCAGTACTTC. Protein product: CASSTRTSGGLPLAKNIQYF. Full variable domain (missing parts from reference TRBV9 and TRBJ2-4): DSGVTQTPKHLITATGQRVTLRCSPRSGDLSVYWYQQSLDQGLQFLIQYYNGEERAKGNILERFSAQQFPDLHSELNLSSLELGDSALYFCASSTRTSGGLPLAKNIQYFGAGTRLSVL.

The V gene is TRBV18, the J gene TRBJ2-4; the D is unclear. CDR3 length: 17 residues. The V end was cut by 0 bases, the J end by 1 base, with 13 bases between. Germline values: CDR1 KGHSH, CDR2 LQKENI. The CDR3 spells CASSPPGGLLAKNIQYF. The CDR3 DNA is TGTGCCAGCTCACCACCGGGTGGCCTCTTGGCCAAAAACATTCAGTACTTC.

The rearrangement links TRBV9 to TRBJ2-5; D is unclear. Trimming took 3 bases from V and 1 from J, leaving 7 bases between them. The germline V gene has CDR1 SGDLS and CDR2 YYNGEE. The CDR3 is made up of 13 amino acids. As DNA, the CDR3 is TGTGCCAGCAGCGCCCCCGCCCAAGAGACCCAGTACTTC. This encodes CASSAPAQETQYF.

This rearrangement joins TRBV2 to TRBJ1-1; D uncertain. V lost 7 bases to trimming and J lost 4 bases, with 7 bases between them. There are 11 residues in the CDR3. Germline V gives CDR1 SNHLY, CDR2 FYNNEI. CDR3 amino acids: CASKTSTEAFF. DNA of the CDR3: TGTGCCAGCAAGACAAGCACTGAAGCTTTCTTT. Using reference TRBV2 and TRBJ1-1 for the parts outside the CDR3, the full variable domain is EPEVTQTPSHQVTQMGQEVILRCVPISNHLYFYWYRQILGQKVEFLVSFYNNEISEKSEIFDDQFSVERPDGSNFTLKIRSTKLEDSAMYFCASKTSTEAFFGQGTRLTVV.

The chain couples TRBV15 to TRBJ2-5; the D gene is possibly TRBD2 (5 bases). This CDR3 spans 15 amino acids. V gave up 0 bases and J gave up 6 bases, with 14 bases separating them. The germline gives CDR1 LNHNV, CDR2 YYDKDF (reference sequence). The CDR3 region has the DNA TGTGCCACCAGCAGAGATCCTTGGGGAGAGAAGACCCAGTACTTC. This gives the protein CATSRDPWGEKTQYF.

CDR3 in amino acids: CASSLVAGDQPQHF. In DNA form, the CDR3 reads TGCGCCAGCAGCTTGGTGGCAGGGGATCAGCCCCAGCATTTT. The rearrangement uses TRBV5-1 and TRBJ1-5, with D perhaps matching TRBD1 (6 bases). Per the germline V gene, CDR1 is SGHRS and CDR2 is YFSETQ. Trimming took off 0 bases at V and 5 bases at J, with 9 bases between the two ends. The CDR3 is 14 residues long. Drawing the rest from reference TRBV5-1 and TRBJ1-5, the complete variable domain is KAGVTQTPRYLIKTRGQQVTLSCSPISGHRSVSWYQQTPGQGLQFLFEYFSETQRNKGNFPGRFSGRQFSNSRSEMNVSTLELGDSALYLCASSLVAGDQPQHFGDGTRLSIL.

This chain connects TRBV2 to TRBJ2-1; possibly TRBD2 for D (6 bases). The CDR3 spans 13 residues. The V and J ends lost 6 bases and 13 bases respectively, with 19 bases between them. Germline CDR1 SNHLY, CDR2 FYNNEI. The CDR3: CASSQQGVADQFF. The CDR3 bases are TGTGCCAGCAGCCAACAAGGGGTAGCGGACCAGTTCTTC. Full variable domain (outside the CDR3, taken from reference TRBV2 and TRBJ2-1): EPEVTQTPSHQVTQMGQEVILRCVPISNHLYFYWYRQILGQKVEFLVSFYNNEISEKSEIFDDQFSVERPDGSNFTLKIRSTKLEDSAMYFCASSQQGVADQFFGPGTRLTVL.

The chain employs TRBV7-9 and TRBJ2-2, with 9 bases fitting TRBD1. Germline V gene lookup returns CDR1 SEHNR and CDR2 FQNEAQ (reference sequence). The CDR3 has 17 amino acids. The junction had 11 bases not matched to a gene; V was cut back by 1 base and J by 8 bases. CDR3 protein: CASSLDPGQGNTGELFF. In nucleotides, the CDR3 is TGTGCCAGCAGCTTAGACCCGGGACAGGGTAATACGGGGGAGCTGTTTTTT.

V and J are TRBV5-1 and TRBJ2-7; no firm D call. The V end was cut by 1 base, the J end by 2 bases, with 4 bases between. Per germline, CDR1 SGHRS and CDR2 YFSETQ. CDR3 length: 12 amino acids. The DNA for the CDR3 is TGCGCCAGCAGCTTGTCAGCCTACGAGCAGTACTTC. It is translated as CASSLSAYEQYF.

This chain links TRBV13 with TRBJ2-7; TRBD1 matches 9 bases. The CDR3 has 17 residues. Germline CDR1 and CDR2: PRHDT and FYEKMQ (reference sequence). V was clipped by 3 bases and J by 4 bases; unmatched bases: 13. The CDR3 coding sequence is TGTGCCAGCAGCTTTCGACAGGGGGGAGAAAGATTGTACGAGCAGTACTTC. Protein product: CASSFRQGGERLYEQYF.

The genes are TRBV7-2 and TRBJ2-5; D is tentatively TRBD1 or TRBD2 (5 bases each). V lost 4 bases to trimming and J lost 5 bases, with 17 bases between them. In germline, CDR1 is SGHTA, CDR2 FQGNSA. This CDR3 contains 15 residues. CDR3 DNA sequence: TGTGCCAGCAGCTCCACCGGAGTGGGGGTGGAGACCCAGTACTTC. It translates to CASSSTGVGVETQYF.

This chain links TRBV6-1 with TRBJ2-5; D is perhaps TRBD1 (6 bases). Trimming shortened V by 7 bases and J by 5 bases, and 11 bases separated the two germline ends. This CDR3 region has 12 residues. Germline values: CDR1 MNHNS, CDR2 SASEGT. CDR3 sequence (DNA): TGTGCCAGCACCCCGAGGGGGGAGACCCAGTACTTC. This sequence encodes CASTPRGETQYF.

The chain uses TRBV15 and TRBJ1-2, with D tentatively TRBD1 (5 bases). CDR1 is LNHNV and CDR2 is YYDKDF in the germline V gene (reference sequence). V gave up 1 base and J gave up 2 bases, with 11 bases separating them. CDR3 length equals 15 residues. CDR3 sequence (DNA): TGTGCCACCAGCAGAGCCGGGACGGAAAACTATGGCTACACCTTC. Protein sequence: CATSRAGTENYGYTF.

This chain connects TRBV19 to TRBJ2-2; no clear D gene. V lost 6 bases and J lost 4, with 3 bases in between. CDR3 length equals 11 residues. Germline V gene sequence: CDR1 LNHDA, CDR2 SQIVND (reference sequence). CDR3: CASRATGELFF. CDR3 bases: TGTGCCAGTAGGGCCACCGGGGAGCTGTTTTTT.

The V call is TRBV5-1, the J call TRBJ2-7, with a weak D call TRBD1 (5 bases). The CDR3 covers 14 residues. Per germline, CDR1 SGHRS and CDR2 YFSETQ. Deletions cut 0 bases from V and 6 bases from J, with 13 bases between. The CDR3 region is CASSLEAGRSEQYF. CDR3 coding DNA: TGCGCCAGCAGCTTGGAGGCAGGGCGAAGCGAGCAGTACTTC.

The rearrangement links TRBV5-1 to TRBJ1-6; D uncertain. Per germline, CDR1 SGHRS and CDR2 YFSETQ. This CDR3 comprises 15 residues. Trimming cost V 3 bases and J 7 bases, with 14 bases left between them. CDR3 residues: CASSSLQAMNSPLHF. For the CDR3, the DNA is TGCGCCAGCAGCTCACTCCAGGCGATGAATTCACCCCTCCACTTT.

The V and J genes are TRBV2 and TRBJ2-3; 9 bases fit TRBD1. The germline gives CDR1 SNHLY, CDR2 FYNNEI. Trimming cost V 4 bases and J 4 bases; bases outside gene matches: 9. CDR3 length: 16 amino acids. The CDR3 DNA reads as TGTGCCAGCAGTGCGGGGGACAGGGTGTTGGCAGATACGCAGTATTTT. Its protein is CASSAGDRVLADTQYF.

V and J are TRBV6-5 and TRBJ1-2, with D perhaps TRBD1 (6 bases). The V gene lost 5 bases and the J gene lost 5 bases, with 15 bases spanning the gap. In germline, CDR1 is MNHEY, CDR2 SVGAGI. The CDR3 loop spans 14 amino acids. In DNA, the CDR3 is TGTGCCAGCAGTAGACCAGGGGCGGTTTATGGCTACACCTTC. It encodes CASSRPGAVYGYTF.

The V call is TRBV29-1, the J call TRBJ1-1; TRBD1 might be the D (6 bases). The CDR3 totals 12 residues. CDR1 is SQVTM and CDR2 is ANQGSEA in the germline V gene. V shed 5 bases and J shed 4 bases, with 11 bases lying between them. CDR3 nucleotides: TGCAGCGTTCCGGGGGCGGTCACTGAAGCTTTCTTT. Its protein is CSVPGAVTEAFF.

The count of this clone is one. The rearrangement links TRBV18 to TRBJ1-3; 7 bases line up with TRBD1. This CDR3 spans 15 amino acids. Germline CDR1 KGHSH, CDR2 LQKENI. V dropped 8 bases and J dropped 3; count of bases not matched to a gene: 10. CDR3 DNA sequence: TGTGCCAGCAAGAATAGGGGGCTTGATGGAAACACCATATATTTT. It encodes CASKNRGLDGNTIYF.

The genes are TRBV21-1 and TRBJ2-7; TRBD2 reflects the table's D call only, with no check against the DNA. TRBV21-1 constitutes a pseudogene. This CDR3 has 16 residues. In nucleotides, the CDR3 is TGTGCCAGCAAACAGGGAGGGGGACGGTCGACCTACGAGCAGTACTTC. This translates into CASKQGGGRSTYEQYF.

The rearrangement links TRBV27 to TRBJ2-7, with TRBD1 identical over 9 bases. CDR1 is MNHEY, CDR2 SMNVEV, per germline (reference sequence). The CDR3 covers 19 residues. V was pared by 7 bases and J by 3 bases, with 22 bases of the junction left unmatched. The CDR3 coding sequence is TGTGCCAGCACGGGTTATATTACGGGACAGGGAACGATACTCTACGAGCAGTACTTC. It translates to CASTGYITGQGTILYEQYF.

This rearrangement joins TRBV28 to TRBJ1-2; D is uncertain. The CDR3 is made up of 13 amino acids. Per germline, CDR1 MDHEN and CDR2 SYDVKM. V gave up 3 bases and J gave up 4 bases, with 9 bases separating them. CDR3 residues: CASSFGDGYGYTF. The CDR3 nucleotides read TGTGCCAGCAGTTTCGGGGATGGCTATGGCTACACCTTC.

The chain links TRBV2 to TRBJ1-5; a possible D gene is TRBD1 (6 bases). CDR3 length equals 14 residues. Germline loops: CDR1 SNHLY, CDR2 FYNNEI. Between the trimmed V and J ends, which lost 3 bases and 8 bases, there was a span of 14 bases. The CDR3 region is CASSDTTGFKPQHF. CDR3 in DNA: TGTGCCAGCAGTGACACCACAGGGTTCAAGCCCCAGCATTTT.